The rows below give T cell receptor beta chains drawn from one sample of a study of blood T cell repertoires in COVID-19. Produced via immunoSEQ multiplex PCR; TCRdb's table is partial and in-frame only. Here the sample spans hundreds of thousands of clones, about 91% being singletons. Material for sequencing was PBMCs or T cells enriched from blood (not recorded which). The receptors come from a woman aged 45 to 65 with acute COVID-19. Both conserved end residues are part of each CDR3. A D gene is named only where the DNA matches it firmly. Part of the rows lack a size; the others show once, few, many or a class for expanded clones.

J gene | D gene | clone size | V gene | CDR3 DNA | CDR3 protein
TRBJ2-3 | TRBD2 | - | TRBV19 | TGTGCCAGTAGTATAGGGGGGAGGGTCACAGATACGCAGTATTTT | CASSIGGRVTDTQYF
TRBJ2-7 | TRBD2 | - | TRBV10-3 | TGTGCCATCAGTGCGAGCGGGAGGATCCACGAGCAGTACTTC | CAISASGRIHEQYF
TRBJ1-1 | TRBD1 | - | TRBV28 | TGTGCCAGCAGTTTCGTGGGACAGGAAGCTTTCTTT | CASSFVGQEAFF
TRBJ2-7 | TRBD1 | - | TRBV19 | TGTGCCAGTAGTATAGATCCGGACAGGTCAGAGCAGTACTTC | CASSIDPDRSEQYF
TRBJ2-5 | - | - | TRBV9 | TGTGCCAGCAGCGTAGCCCCGGGGTTTGGGGAGACCCAGTACTTC | CASSVAPGFGETQYF
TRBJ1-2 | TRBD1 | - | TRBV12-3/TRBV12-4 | TGTGCCAGCAGTCTGGGACAGGGTTATGGCTACACCTTC | CASSLGQGYGYTF
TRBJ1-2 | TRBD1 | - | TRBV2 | TGTGCCAGCAGCCTTACGGACAGGCACATCCCAATTGACTATGGCTACACCTTC | CASSLTDRHIPIDYGYTF
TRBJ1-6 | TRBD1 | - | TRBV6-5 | TGTGCCAGCAGTTCCACCGGGACAGGGAATTCACCCCTCCACTTT | CASSSTGTGNSPLHF
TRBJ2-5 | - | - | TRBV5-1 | TGCGCCAGCAGCTTGGCTCGGGGTTTGGGAGAGACCCAGTACTTC | CASSLARGLGETQYF
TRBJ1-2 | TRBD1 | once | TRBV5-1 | TGCGCCAGCAGCTTCGGACAGGTAGAGGACTATGGCTACACCTTC | CASSFGQVEDYGYTF
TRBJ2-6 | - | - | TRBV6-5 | TGTGCCAGCAGCCCAGGGGTATCCAACGTCCTGACTTTC | CASSPGVSNVLTF
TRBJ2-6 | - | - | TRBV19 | TGTGCCACCGAGACAGTCTCTGGGGCCAACGTCCTGACTTTC | CATETVSGANVLTF
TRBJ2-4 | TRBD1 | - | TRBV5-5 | TGTGCCAGCAGCTTGGCTGAGGGGGCTAGCTGGAAAAACATTCAGTACTTC | CASSLAEGASWKNIQYF
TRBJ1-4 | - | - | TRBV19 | TGTGCCAGTAGTATAGGCCAGGAAGAAACACTGTTTTTT | CASSIGQEETLFF
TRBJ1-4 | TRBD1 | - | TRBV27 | TGTGCCAGCAGAAGGACAGGGGGCGCAACTAATGAAAAACTGTTTTTT | CASRRTGGATNEKLFF
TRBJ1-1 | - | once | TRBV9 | TGTGCCAGCAGCGTAGTGCAGGGCCCGAACACTGAAGCTTTCTTT | CASSVVQGPNTEAFF
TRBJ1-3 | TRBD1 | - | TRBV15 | TGTGCCACCAGCAGAGACCACAGGGGGGGAAACACCATATATTTT | CATSRDHRGGNTIYF
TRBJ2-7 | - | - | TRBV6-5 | TGTGCCAGCAGATTAACTAGCAGTCCCTACGAGCAGTACTTC | CASRLTSSPYEQYF
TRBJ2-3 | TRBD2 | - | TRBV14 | TGTGCCAGCAGCCGCCGGACTAGCGGGAGTGTGGATACGCAGTATTTT | CASSRRTSGSVDTQYF
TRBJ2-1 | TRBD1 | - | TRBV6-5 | TGTGCCAGCAGGCCTCGGGACAGGCTTTACAATGAGCAGTTCTTC | CASRPRDRLYNEQFF
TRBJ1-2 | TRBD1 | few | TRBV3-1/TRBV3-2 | TGTGCCAGCAGCCCTCAGGCAGGGGGGCGGATCTATGGCTACACCTTC | CASSPQAGGRIYGYTF
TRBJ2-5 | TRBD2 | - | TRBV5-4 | TGTGCCAGCAGCGGAGGGGTTGGGACTAGCGGTGAGACCCAGTACTTC | CASSGGVGTSGETQYF
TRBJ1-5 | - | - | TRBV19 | TGTGCCAGTAGTATAGAATCCCGCAGGTACAATCAGCCCCAGCATTTT | CASSIESRRYNQPQHF
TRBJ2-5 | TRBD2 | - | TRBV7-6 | TGTGCCAGCAGCCCGGGACTAGCGGGGTTACAAGAGACCCAGTACTTC | CASSPGLAGLQETQYF
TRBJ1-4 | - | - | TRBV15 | TGTGCCACCAGCCCTAGGGGCGGGGGCGCCGGTAATGAAAAACTGTTTTTT | CATSPRGGGAGNEKLFF
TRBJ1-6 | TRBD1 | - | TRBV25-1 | TGTGCCAGCAGTGAATCAGGGGGTCTCGGTAATTCACCCCTCCACTTT | CASSESGGLGNSPLHF
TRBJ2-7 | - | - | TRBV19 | TGTGCCAGCAGACCAGGACACAGATCCTACGAGCAGTACTTC | CASRPGHRSYEQYF
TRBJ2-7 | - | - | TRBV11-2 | TGTGCCAGCAGCTTTAGCGGAGCCCCCTACGAGCAGTACTTC | CASSFSGAPYEQYF
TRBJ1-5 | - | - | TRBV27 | TGTGCCCCAGACCCGACAGTCCCCATTAACTATAGCAATCAGCCCCAGCATTTT | CAPDPTVPINYSNQPQHF
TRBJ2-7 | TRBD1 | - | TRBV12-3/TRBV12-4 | TGTGCCAGCAGCCAGACAGGGGACGCGCAGTACTTC | CASSQTGDAQYF
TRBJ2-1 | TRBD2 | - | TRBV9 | TGTGCCAGCAGCGTCTTAGGCGGGAGAGGCTCCTACAATGAGCAGTTCTTC | CASSVLGGRGSYNEQFF
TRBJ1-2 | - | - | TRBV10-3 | TGTGCCATCAGTGATCTAGAACCACCCCCCGTTTCTAACTATGGCTACACCTTC | CAISDLEPPPVSNYGYTF